The 23 T cell receptor beta chains in this list originate from one sample, sequenced in a study of human T cells and chemical hapten exposure. Documented time point: pre-sensitization, week 0. Treatment indicated: therapeutic diphenylcyclopropenone sensitization with weekly scalp DPC. In TCRdb, the RACE reads were re-called with MiXCR into one record per CDR3 protein. The data show around 350,000 distinct CDR3 sequences, with around 5% seen just once and over 7% held by the top ten. The sequencing here drew on whole blood, taken in connection with sensitization to the hapten diphenylcyclopropenone (DPC). The origin of the receptors is a woman aged 18-29 years with alopecia areata. Some clones in this sample may be carry-over from other donors' samples.

This clonotype was seen repeatedly, ten times or more. V and J are TRBV18 and TRBJ1-5, with a weak D call TRBD1 (5 bases). The CDR3 has 13 amino acids. Trimming took off 4 bases at V and 5 bases at J, with 9 bases between the two ends. Germline CDR1 KGHSH, CDR2 LQKENI. This CDR3 is CASSRGTDQPQHF. DNA of the CDR3: TGTGCCAGCTCACGCGGGACGGATCAGCCCCAGCATTTT.

This clonotype has ten or more counts. The rearrangement joins TRBV2 to TRBJ1-1; 7 bases line up with TRBD1. V was pared by 11 bases and J by 3 bases, with 15 bases of the junction left unmatched. This CDR3 contains 15 residues. Germline V gives CDR1 SNHLY, CDR2 FYNNEI. The CDR3 DNA reads as TGTGCCGGGGCAGCAGCGACAGGGACATACACTGAAGCTTTCTTT. Protein: CAGAAATGTYTEAFF.

The count of this clonotype is one. Here the CDR3 reads CATVGVAGTHIQYF. The CDR3 nucleotides are TGTGCCACCGTGGGGGTGGCAGGGACCCACATTCAGTACTTC. This chain connects TRBV6-2 or TRBV6-3 to TRBJ2-4; D is possibly TRBD1 or TRBD2 (5 bases each). Trimming stripped 10 bases from V and 8 bases from J, with 21 bases between. Germline CDR1 and CDR2: MNHEY and SVGEGT. CDR3 size: 14 residues.

This clonotype came up many times. The chain employs TRBV12-3 or TRBV12-4 and TRBJ1-2; the D gene is possibly TRBD1 (5 bases). V lost 8 bases, J lost 4 bases, and 17 bases lay in between. The CDR3 is 14 amino acids. The CDR3 DNA sequence: TGTGCCAGCGGAAGGACACGGGGTAGCTATGGCTACACCTTC. It codes for CASGRTRGSYGYTF.

This clonotype was recorded at least ten times. The rearrangement joins TRBV6-5 to TRBJ2-3, with D possibly matching TRBD2 (6 bases). The CDR3 runs to 14 residues. V was clipped by 2 bases and J by 3 bases, with 9 bases between them. The germline gives CDR1 MNHEY, CDR2 SVGAGI. The CDR3 sequence: CASSYQTSTDTQYF. Written as DNA, the CDR3 is TGTGCCAGCAGTTACCAGACTAGTACAGATACGCAGTATTTT.

This clonotype appeared many times. This chain links TRBV6-2 or TRBV6-3 with TRBJ1-5, with D perhaps matching TRBD1 (6 bases). The CDR3 has 13 residues. Germline lookup yields CDR1 MNHEY and CDR2 SVGEGT. V dropped 8 bases and J dropped 6 bases, with 14 bases sitting between them. The CDR3 DNA reads TGTGCCAGCCATGAGGGGGGCCCTCAGCCCCAGCATTTT. Translation: CASHEGGPQPQHF.

This clonotype was seen a handful of times. The chain is built from TRBV4-1 and TRBJ1-3; tentatively, D is TRBD1 (5 bases). Between the trimmed V and J ends, which lost 1 base and 0 bases, there was a span of 16 bases. The CDR3 totals 18 residues. CDR1 is MGHRA, CDR2 YSYEKL, per germline. The CDR3 bases are TGCGCCAGCAGCCAAGCAATCGGTACGGGACGCTCTGGAAACACCATATATTTT. Its protein is CASSQAIGTGRSGNTIYF.

This clonotype was observed a handful of times. The V gene is TRBV18, the J gene TRBJ2-1; 9 bases match TRBD2. V dropped 10 bases and J dropped 6; count of bases not matched to a gene: 4. CDR1 and CDR2 (germline): KGHSH, LQKENI. CDR3 length equals 12 residues. This CDR3 reads CATGGLANEQFF. CDR3 coding DNA: TGTGCCACCGGGGGACTAGCCAATGAGCAGTTCTTC.

This clonotype was observed a few times. The chain uses TRBV6-5 and TRBJ1-2; D gene uncertain. The CDR3 covers 13 residues. Looked up from germline, CDR1 is MNHEY and CDR2 is SVGAGI. The V end lost 10 bases, the J end lost 4 bases, and 16 bases lay between the germline ends. CDR3 DNA: TGTGCCACCCTTCGGGGTAACAGCTATGGCTACACCTTC. It specifies CATLRGNSYGYTF.

This clonotype was observed many times. The V call is TRBV10-3, the J call TRBJ1-1; D unresolved. CDR1 is ENHRY and CDR2 is SYGVKD in the germline V gene. V was pared by 2 bases and J by 2 bases, with 12 bases between. The CDR3 is 15 residues long. CDR3 loop: CAISEPGVINTEAFF. CDR3 DNA: TGTGCCATCAGTGAGCCGGGAGTAATCAACACTGAAGCTTTCTTT.

The chain uses TRBV4-1 and TRBJ2-7; no definite D call. Germline lookup yields CDR1 MGHRA and CDR2 YSYEKL. This CDR3 is built from 17 residues. The germline V and J ends were trimmed by 0 bases and 4 bases, with 19 bases remaining between them. The CDR3 sequence is CASSQDERAHGIYEQYF. The CDR3 DNA follows: TGCGCCAGCAGCCAAGATGAACGGGCCCACGGCATTTACGAGCAGTACTTC.

The table lists this clonotype with many counts. The V and J genes are TRBV6-5 and TRBJ1-1; a weak D match, TRBD1 (5 bases). Trimming left V 5 bases short and J 4 bases short, with 17 bases between. The CDR3 length is 15 residues. Germline-derived CDR1 and CDR2 are MNHEY and SVGAGI. The CDR3 bases are TGTGCCAGCAGTGTGGCGGGGGATGCTCTCACTGAAGCTTTCTTT. Translating gives CASSVAGDALTEAFF.

This clonotype showed up many times. The rearrangement uses TRBV4-3 and TRBJ2-7, with TRBD2 matching 7 bases. Germline assignment: CDR1 LGHNA and CDR2 YSLEER. The CDR3 runs 16 residues. V gave up 1 base and J gave up 4 bases; unmatched junction bases: 10. In DNA form, the CDR3 reads TGCGCCAGCAGCCAAGGTACCGGGACTACCTCATACGAGCAGTACTTC. Translation: CASSQGTGTTSYEQYF.

This clonotype was picked up many times. This rearrangement joins TRBV5-1 to TRBJ2-3; D perhaps matches TRBD1 (6 bases). The CDR3 sequence is 15 residues long. Between the trimmed V and J ends, which lost 2 bases and 2 bases, there was a span of 12 bases. Germline CDR1 is SGHRS and CDR2 is YFSETQ. The CDR3 is CASSLSRGDTDTQYF. The CDR3 DNA reads as TGCGCCAGCAGCTTAAGCAGGGGCGACACAGATACGCAGTATTTT. Filled out from reference TRBV5-1 and TRBJ2-3, the complete variable domain reads KAGVTQTPRYLIKTRGQQVTLSCSPISGHRSVSWYQQTPGQGLQFLFEYFSETQRNKGNFPGRFSGRQFSNSRSEMNVSTLELGDSALYLCASSLSRGDTDTQYFGPGTRLTVL.

Only a few counts were recorded for this clonotype. The chain uses TRBV7-9 and TRBJ1-2, with a possible D match to TRBD1 (5 bases). The CDR3 contains 14 residues. Between the trimmed V and J ends, which lost 8 bases and 6 bases, there was a span of 19 bases. The V gene's germline CDR1 is SEHNR and CDR2 FQNEAQ (reference sequence). In DNA, the CDR3 is TGTGCCAGCCAGGCGAGCGAGGGGCGAGATGGCTACACCTTC. It codes for CASQASEGRDGYTF.

Many counts were recorded for this clonotype. The V gene is TRBV20-1, the J gene TRBJ1-5; a possible D gene is TRBD1 (6 bases). The length of the CDR3 is 16 residues. The V gene lost 0 bases and the J gene lost 6 bases, with 18 bases spanning the gap. Germline CDR1 is DFQATT and CDR2 is SNEGSKA (reference sequence). The CDR3 bases are TGCAGTGCTAGAGATTCGGCCAGGGGTTTCGGTCAGCCCCAGCATTTT. It translates to CSARDSARGFGQPQHF.

The chain has TRBV2 and TRBJ1-5, with D perhaps TRBD1 (6 bases). Trimming stripped 0 bases from V and 0 bases from J, with 12 bases between. Germline V lookup: CDR1 SNHLY, CDR2 FYNNEI. This CDR3 spans 17 amino acids. CDR3 loop: CASSEAGTSYSNQPQHF. In DNA form, the CDR3 reads TGTGCCAGCAGTGAAGCGGGGACATCATATAGCAATCAGCCCCAGCATTTT.

This clonotype was observed at least ten times. The CDR3: CASSALLSTDTQYF. DNA for the CDR3: TGTGCCAGCAGCGCCCTACTGAGCACAGATACGCAGTATTTT. The gene calls are TRBV9 and TRBJ2-3; D unclear. Germline lookup yields CDR1 SGDLS and CDR2 YYNGEE. Trimming pared 3 bases from V and 0 bases from J, leaving 8 bases between. This CDR3 is built from 14 residues.

This clonotype showed up many times. V is TRBV6-4 and J is TRBJ2-3; D possibly corresponds to TRBD2 (7 bases). V gave up 8 bases and J gave up 3 bases, with 21 bases separating them. The CDR3 spans 16 residues. Germline CDR1 MRHNA, CDR2 SNTAGT. CDR3 bases: TGTGCCAGCTCGATCAGCGGCGGGGGCCCGACAGATACGCAGTATTTT. This translates into CASSISGGGPTDTQYF.

This clonotype was counted a few times. The chain employs TRBV20-1 and TRBJ1-6; D remains unclear. From germline, CDR1 is DFQATT and CDR2 SNEGSKA (reference sequence). V lost 7 bases and J 8 bases, leaving 15 bases between the germline ends. This CDR3 has 13 residues. CDR3 region: CSGYTLGDSPLHF. The CDR3 DNA reads as TGCAGTGGCTACACGTTAGGAGATTCACCCCTCCACTTT.

This clonotype was counted at least ten times. This chain links TRBV29-1 with TRBJ1-5, with 9 bases matching TRBD1. This CDR3 contains 12 residues. V shed 6 bases, J shed 9 bases, and the junction held 6 bases outside the gene matches. Germline-derived CDR1 and CDR2 are SQVTM and ANQGSEA. The DNA for the CDR3 is TGCAGCGTGGGACAGGGCGACGGGCCCCAGCATTTT. Its translation is CSVGQGDGPQHF.

This chain links TRBV7-3 with TRBJ2-3; 15 bases align to TRBD2. The CDR3 consists of 18 residues. The germline V gene has CDR1 SGHTA and CDR2 FQGTGA. Trimming removed 5 bases from V and 1 base from J; junction bases left unmatched: 7. The CDR3 region is CASSPGLAGGLRTDTQYF. The CDR3 DNA sequence: TGTGCCAGCAGCCCGGGACTAGCGGGGGGTCTTCGCACAGATACGCAGTATTTT. Full variable domain (remainder filled in from reference TRBV7-3 and TRBJ2-3): GAGVSQTPSNKVTEKGKYVELRCDPISGHTALYWYRQSLGQGPEFLIYFQGTGAADDSGLPNDRFFAVRPEGSVSTLKIQRTERGDSAVYLCASSPGLAGGLRTDTQYFGPGTRLTVL.

This clonotype was counted at least ten times. The V and J genes are TRBV5-1 and TRBJ1-1; D unresolved. The germline V gene has CDR1 SGHRS and CDR2 YFSETQ. V was pared by 9 bases and J by 1 base, with 13 bases between. This CDR3 is built from 13 residues. CDR3 sequence (DNA): TGCGCCACCCGGGCCGGGAAGAACACTGAAGCTTTCTTT. Residues: CATRAGKNTEAFF.